This TCR beta chain was recorded in a study of blood T cell repertoires in COVID-19. Study information: From the United States, Italy and Spain came samples of acute and convalescent COVID-19. From T cells, B-cell-depleted T cells, or PBMCs came the material, which was cDNA or gDNA.

This CDR3 comprises 13 residues. Trimming took 8 bases from V and 2 from J, leaving 12 bases between them. From germline, CDR1 is LNHDA and CDR2 SQIVND (reference sequence). Measured with immunoSEQ multiplex PCR; TCRdb has only the in-frame clones, and not every one. The repertoire consists of 180,000 or so clones, with approximately 86% occurring once and the leading ten covering about 7%. V gene TRBV19 combines with J gene TRBJ1-2; D is possibly TRBD1 (5 bases). The material sequenced was peripheral blood. The clonotype was recovered from a woman of 80 years or more in a cohort sampled during active or convalescent COVID-19. The CDR3 sequence is CASQDDSNYGYTF. DNA of the CDR3: TGTGCCAGTCAAGACGACAGCAACTATGGCTACACCTTC.